This TCR beta chain was found in a study of CD8 T cells in Susac syndrome. Random hexamers were used to reverse transcribe roughly 0.45 to 1 ug of RNA. Across 54 Vbeta and 13 Jbeta, TCR beta CDR3 was amplified with immunoSEQ multiplex PCR. TCRdb redid the calling of the immunoSEQ multiplex PCR reads with MiXCR, one entry per CDR3 protein. The repertoire holds 110,000 or so distinct CDR3 sequences, with 85% to 95% as singletons. Bulk CD8+ and CD4+ cells came from magnetic negative isolation; CD8+ TEMRA by FACS. The sample comprised CD8+ T cells from PBMCs. The TCR sequence derives from a human donor in good health.

CDR3 sequence (DNA): TGTGCCAGCAGTTATCAACTAGCGGGAGGCTACGAGCAGTACTTC. It is translated as CASSYQLAGGYEQYF. The V call is TRBV6-2 or TRBV6-3, the J call TRBJ2-7, with 12 nucleotides matching TRBD2. Germline CDR1 MNHEY, CDR2 SVGEGT. V shed 3 bases, J shed 3 bases, and the junction held 3 bases outside the gene matches. There are 15 residues in the CDR3.